This T cell receptor beta chain was recorded in a study of identical twins. General study findings and limits: Within twin pairs, the out-of-frame alpha sequences they shared showed excess low generation probability.

This clonotype was detected a few times. Its antigen is undetermined. CDR3 length: 15 amino acids. Germline lookup yields CDR1 DFQATT and CDR2 SNEGSKA (reference sequence). The germline V and J ends were trimmed by 2 bases and 0 bases, with 13 bases remaining between them. One entry per CDR3 protein results from TCRdb running MiXCR on the 5' RACE reads. The table records some 900,000 distinct CDR3 sequences, about 12% of them present only once. The sample was also reused in another study, on yellow fever vaccine responses in identical twins.

This clonotype was sampled from a woman aged 18-35 years in good health. The material sequenced was PBMCs. The chain carries TRBV20-1 and TRBJ1-1, with a weak D call TRBD1 (5 bases). For the CDR3, the DNA is TGCAGTGCTAGACCCCCAGGGTTGATGAACACTGAAGCTTTCTTT. Protein: CSARPPGLMNTEAFF.